A single sample is the source of the 27 T cell receptor beta chains below, sequenced in a study of STAT5B mutations in CD4+ large granular lymphocyte leukemia. This table comes from immunoSEQ multiplex PCR, and its TCRdb copy is limited to in-frame clones, with some not included. The profile covers around 20,000 clones, with over 70% appearing a single time and around 4% taken by the ten largest. Sequencing input: CD4+ T cells from blood buffy coats. Receptors were obtained from a human donor in good health.

The rearrangement links TRBV29-1 to TRBJ2-5, with TRBD1 matching over 10 bases. The CDR3 is made up of 13 amino acids. V was pared by 6 bases and J by 5 bases, with 6 bases of the junction left unmatched. Looked up from germline, CDR1 is SQVTM and CDR2 is ANQGSEA. The CDR3 nucleotides read TGCAGCGTCCGGGACAGGGGACGGGAGACCCAGTACTTC. Its translation is CSVRDRGRETQYF. The complete variable domain, with remaining parts taken from reference TRBV29-1 and TRBJ2-5, reads SAVISQKPSRDICQRGTSLTIQCQVDSQVTMMFWYRQQPGQSLTLIATANQGSEATYESGFVIDKFPISRPNLTFSTLTVSNMSPEDSSIYLCSVRDRGRETQYFGPGTRLLVL.

This CDR3 is CATSRDYGGAIYNEQFF. The CDR3 bases are TGTGCCACCAGCAGAGATTATGGGGGCGCCATCTACAATGAGCAGTTCTTC. This sequence joins TRBV15 and TRBJ2-1; maybe TRBD1 (6 bases). Germline CDR1 and CDR2: LNHNV and YYDKDF (reference sequence). This CDR3 region has 17 residues. V lost 0 bases, J lost 3 bases, and 15 bases lay in between.

V gene TRBV11-3 combines with J gene TRBJ1-6, with 9 bases that match TRBD1. V shed 5 bases, J shed 6 bases, and the junction held 5 bases outside the gene matches. Germline assignment: CDR1 SGHNT and CDR2 YENEEA. The CDR3 consists of 15 residues. CDR3 amino acids: CASSQGQGSNSPLHF. DNA for the CDR3: TGTGCCAGCAGCCAAGGACAGGGGTCTAATTCACCCCTCCACTTT.

The chain uses TRBV5-1 and TRBJ1-1; maybe TRBD1 (5 bases). V was shortened by 5 bases and J by 5 bases, with 10 bases between the two germline ends. Germline assignment: CDR1 SGHRS and CDR2 YFSETQ. The CDR3 consists of 12 residues. The CDR3 sequence is CASSTGGTEAFF. CDR3 bases: TGCGCCAGCAGTACGGGGGGGACTGAAGCTTTCTTT.

This clone was seen only once. This chain links TRBV2 with TRBJ2-5; a weak D match, TRBD1 (7 bases). Germline loops: CDR1 SNHLY, CDR2 FYNNEI. Trimming took 6 bases from V and 3 from J, leaving 17 bases between them. This CDR3 spans 15 amino acids. CDR3 sequence: CASSLAQGGKETQYF. CDR3 DNA sequence: TGTGCCAGCAGCTTAGCCCAGGGGGGTAAAGAGACCCAGTACTTC. The variable domain in full, with the rest retrieved from reference TRBV2 and TRBJ2-5, is EPEVTQTPSHQVTQMGQEVILRCVPISNHLYFYWYRQILGQKVEFLVSFYNNEISEKSEIFDDQFSVERPDGSNFTLKIRSTKLEDSAMYFCASSLAQGGKETQYFGPGTRLLVL.

This chain links TRBV11-2 with TRBJ1-2, with unresolved D. V lost 5 bases to trimming and J lost 6 bases, with 22 bases between them. Germline CDR1 reads SGHAT; CDR2 reads FQNNGV. This CDR3 is 16 amino acids long. The CDR3 DNA reads as TGTGCCAGCAGCCCAGGACGGGTTAAGTTTAGGGATGGCTACACCTTC. Protein product: CASSPGRVKFRDGYTF.

The chain is built from TRBV6-1 and TRBJ2-7; D not certain. Trimming stripped 4 bases from V and 0 bases from J, with 10 bases between. There are 14 residues in the CDR3. The germline CDR1 and CDR2 sequences are MNHNS and SASEGT. This CDR3 reads CASSVFLDSYEQYF. The CDR3, as DNA: TGTGCCAGCAGTGTATTCCTGGACTCCTACGAGCAGTACTTC.

Here the CDR3 reads CASRLTGEGNTIYF. The CDR3 DNA follows: TGTGCCAGCAGACTCACAGGGGAGGGAAACACCATATATTTT. The genes are TRBV5-6 and TRBJ1-3, with 7 bases fitting TRBD1. Germline V gene sequence: CDR1 SGHDT, CDR2 YYEEEE. There are 14 residues in the CDR3. Unmatched junction bases numbered 6, after V lost 5 bases and J lost 4 bases. The full variable domain, in which reference TRBV5-6 and TRBJ1-3 provide the parts outside the CDR3, is DAGVTQSPTHLIKTRGQQVTLRCSPKSGHDTVSWYQQALGQGPQFIFQYYEEEERQRGNFPDRFSGHQFPNYSSELNVNALLLGDSALYLCASRLTGEGNTIYFGEGSWLTVV.

The chain couples TRBV12-5 to TRBJ2-1; D unclear. V was trimmed by 7 bases and J by 7 bases, leaving 20 bases between them. This CDR3 region has 15 residues. CDR1 is LGHNT, CDR2 FRNRAP, per germline. The CDR3 DNA sequence: TGTGCTAGTGCATGGAGACCCAAGCTGCCGAATGAGCAGTTCTTC. Translated: CASAWRPKLPNEQFF.

The CDR3 region has the DNA TGTGCCAGTACCCCGGCCCCCGGCAGCTCCTACGAGCAGTACTTC. Amino acid sequence: CASTPAPGSSYEQYF. This chain joins TRBV19 and TRBJ2-7; D gene ambiguous. This CDR3 is 15 amino acids long. V was clipped by 7 bases and J by 0 bases, with 16 bases between them. Germline CDR1 LNHDA, CDR2 SQIVND (reference sequence).

The CDR3 sequence is CASSFGLAAYNEQFF. Written as DNA, the CDR3 is TGTGCCAGCAGCTTTGGGCTAGCGGCCTACAATGAGCAGTTCTTC. V and J are TRBV7-2 and TRBJ2-1; 7 bases align to TRBD2. The CDR3 totals 15 residues. Losses at the gene ends were 3 bases for V and 2 bases for J; bases not matched to a gene: 4. The V gene's germline CDR1 is SGHTA and CDR2 FQGNSA.

This rearrangement joins TRBV11-2 to TRBJ1-4; D not certain. V was clipped by 1 base and J by 8 bases, with 11 bases between them. The CDR3 is 14 residues long. From germline, CDR1 is SGHAT and CDR2 FQNNGV. The CDR3 DNA sequence: TGTGCCAGCAGCTTAGTTGGTGGGGTAGAAAAACTGTTTTTT. It yields the protein CASSLVGGVEKLFF.

This clone was counted between two and nine times. The V gene is TRBV5-6, the J gene TRBJ2-7; unclear D gene. CDR3 size: 11 residues. V lost 7 bases and J lost 6, with 11 bases in between. The germline CDR1 and CDR2 sequences are SGHDT and YYEEEE. The CDR3 here is CASSSLGEQYF. CDR3 nucleotide sequence: TGTGCCAGCTCTTCCCTCGGCGAGCAGTACTTC.

V gene TRBV5-4 combines with J gene TRBJ2-2; D possibly corresponds to TRBD2 (6 bases). Germline CDR1 reads SGHNT; CDR2 reads YYREEE (reference sequence). This CDR3 comprises 18 residues. Trimming stripped 3 bases from V and 2 bases from J, with 20 bases between. Here the CDR3 reads CASSSFIGRRDNTGELFF. The CDR3 nucleotides are TGTGCCAGCAGCTCGTTTATAGGGAGGCGGGACAACACCGGGGAGCTGTTTTTT.

This chain uses TRBV28 with TRBJ1-5; 8 positions agree with TRBD1. V trimming: 4 bases; J trimming: 3 bases; junction bases outside the gene matches: 5. This CDR3 is 15 amino acids long. Looked up from germline, CDR1 is MDHEN and CDR2 is SYDVKM. The CDR3 coding sequence is TGTGCCAGCAGTTACGACAGGGGTGACAATCAGCCCCAGCATTTT. Protein: CASSYDRGDNQPQHF. The full variable domain, in which reference TRBV28 and TRBJ1-5 provide the parts outside the CDR3, is DVKVTQSSRYLVKRTGEKVFLECVQDMDHENMFWYRQDPGLGLRLIYFSYDVKMKEKGDIPEGYSVSREKKERFSLILESASTNQTSMYLCASSYDRGDNQPQHFGDGTRLSIL.

The chain couples TRBV6-1 to TRBJ1-2; D remains unclear. V lost 5 bases to trimming and J lost 4 bases, with 14 bases between them. The CDR3 extends over 14 amino acids. Germline V CDR1 and CDR2: MNHNS, SASEGT. This chain's CDR3 is CASSPRVRGYGYTF. CDR3 sequence (DNA): TGTGCCAGCAGTCCCCGGGTCCGAGGCTATGGCTACACCTTC.

This clone was seen more than once but under ten times. The chain employs TRBV18 and TRBJ2-1; possible D gene TRBD1, 6 bases. The CDR3 covers 17 residues. V was cut by 5 bases and J by 0 bases, with 17 bases left in between. Germline CDR1 and CDR2: KGHSH and LQKENI. The CDR3 spells CASSAQQGLASYNEQFF. CDR3 coding DNA: TGTGCCAGCTCAGCTCAACAGGGCTTAGCCTCCTACAATGAGCAGTTCTTC. The whole variable domain, remainder taken from reference TRBV18 and TRBJ2-1, is NAGVMQNPRHLVRRRGQEARLRCSPMKGHSHVYWYRQLPEEGLKFMVYLQKENIIDESGMPKERFSAEFPKEGPSILRIQQVVRGDSAAYFCASSAQQGLASYNEQFFGPGTRLTVL.

The rearrangement joins TRBV4-1 to TRBJ1-4; D ambiguous. Deletions cut 0 bases from V and 15 bases from J, with 20 bases between. CDR1 MGHRA and CDR2 YSYEKL come from the germline V gene. The CDR3 runs 15 residues. The CDR3 DNA sequence: TGCGCCAGCAGCCAAGATTCCCTAGTCACGACTTTCTTGTTTTTT. This encodes CASSQDSLVTTFLFF.

V and J are TRBV10-3 and TRBJ1-1, with 7 bases that match TRBD1. There are 13 residues in the CDR3. CDR1 ENHRY and CDR2 SYGVKD come from the germline V gene. After removal of 8 bases from V and 4 bases from J, the junction contained 7 bases not matched to a gene. This CDR3 is CAIRPDRATEAFF. The CDR3 DNA sequence: TGTGCCATCCGACCCGACAGGGCCACTGAAGCTTTCTTT.

V gene TRBV28 combines with J gene TRBJ2-7; 8 bases are shared with TRBD2. V shed 1 base, J shed 6 bases, and the junction held 5 bases outside the gene matches. There are 14 residues in the CDR3. The germline CDR1 and CDR2 sequences are MDHEN and SYDVKM. The CDR3 region has the DNA TGTGCCAGCAGTTTATCGGGGGGGACCACCGAGCAGTACTTC. Protein sequence: CASSLSGGTTEQYF.

The V gene is TRBV5-4, the J gene TRBJ2-7; D is perhaps TRBD2 (6 bases). The CDR3 spans 14 residues. CDR1 is SGHNT and CDR2 is YYREEE in the germline V gene (reference sequence). V was shortened by 4 bases and J by 0 bases, with 11 bases between the two germline ends. The CDR3, as DNA: TGTGCCAGCAGCCCGGAGGGCAACTCCTACGAGCAGTACTTC. Its protein is CASSPEGNSYEQYF.

In DNA, the CDR3 is TGTGCCAGCAGGATAACTAGCGGGAGACCAGATACGCAGTATTTT. Translation gives CASRITSGRPDTQYF. The chain recombines TRBV6-5 with TRBJ2-3; 11 bases are a match to TRBD2. The germline gives CDR1 MNHEY, CDR2 SVGAGI. V dropped 6 bases and J dropped 4; count of bases not matched to a gene: 6. CDR3 length equals 15 residues.

The table lists this clone with a count of one. This chain links TRBV18 with TRBJ2-7, with 10 bases that match TRBD1. Germline-derived CDR1 and CDR2 are KGHSH and LQKENI. The CDR3 covers 17 residues. With V trimmed by 1 base and J by 0 bases, 6 bases remained unmatched. The CDR3 DNA follows: TGTGCCAGCTCACCACGGGGACAGGGGTCATACTCCTACGAGCAGTACTTC. Its translation is CASSPRGQGSYSYEQYF. Full variable domain (outside the CDR3, taken from reference TRBV18 and TRBJ2-7): NAGVMQNPRHLVRRRGQEARLRCSPMKGHSHVYWYRQLPEEGLKFMVYLQKENIIDESGMPKERFSAEFPKEGPSILRIQQVVRGDSAAYFCASSPRGQGSYSYEQYFGPGTRLTVT.

V and J are TRBV4-2 and TRBJ1-5, with D uncertain. CDR1 and CDR2 (germline): LGHNA, YNFKEQ. Trimming pared 4 bases from V and 2 bases from J, leaving 9 bases between. The CDR3 totals 14 residues. CDR3 in amino acids: CASSPGLGNQPQHF. The DNA for the CDR3 is TGTGCCAGCAGCCCTGGACTTGGCAATCAGCCCCAGCATTTT.

This chain connects TRBV7-2 to TRBJ2-3; no reliable D call. This CDR3 spans 15 amino acids. Germline V CDR1 and CDR2: SGHTA, FQGNSA. The V and J ends lost 1 base and 0 bases respectively, with 8 bases between them. DNA of the CDR3: TGTGCCAGCAGCTTAGTTTCTACTAGCACAGATACGCAGTATTTT. Translated: CASSLVSTSTDTQYF.

The chain uses TRBV29-1 and TRBJ2-7; TRBD2 is a possible D gene (6 bases). The V gene lost 0 bases and the J gene lost 3 bases, with 18 bases spanning the gap. Germline lookup yields CDR1 SQVTM and CDR2 ANQGSEA. CDR3 length: 16 residues. The CDR3 region has the DNA TGCAGCGTTGAAGATAGAGGGAGGCCGGGCGGCTACGAGCAGTACTTC. Its protein product is CSVEDRGRPGGYEQYF.

The V gene is TRBV30, the J gene TRBJ2-7; D remains ambiguous. Trimming took 1 base from V and 0 from J, leaving 4 bases between them. The V gene's germline CDR1 is GTSNPN and CDR2 SVGIG (reference sequence). There are 12 residues in the CDR3. DNA for the CDR3: TGTGCCTGGAGTGCACCCTCCTACGAGCAGTACTTC. It codes for CAWSAPSYEQYF.